This TCR beta chain emerged from a study of vaccination and CD4 T cells after COVID-19. This sample's treatment: approximately 11-day PBMC culture with coronavirus spike peptide pools or control peptides (ViraFEST assay). Oncomine TCR Beta short-read sequencing was applied to DNA from cultured CD4+ T cells. TCRdb re-analysed the PCR reads in MiXCR, keeping a single row per CDR3 protein. There are almost 6,500 distinct CDR3 sequences in the sample; about 75% occur only once, and roughly a fifth lies in the top ten. Relative to its sample, this clonotype is medium-sized. As yet, its antigen is unknown. There are 13 residues in the CDR3. The V and J ends lost 5 bases and 7 bases respectively, with 15 bases between them. The V gene's germline CDR1 is SGHTA and CDR2 FQGNSA.

The rearrangement uses TRBV7-2 and TRBJ2-7; D possibly corresponds to TRBD2 (5 bases). This clonotype originated in a human donor who had recovered from COVID-19. Specimen: CD4+ T cells from blood, cultured in vitro. CDR3 DNA: TGTGCCAGCAGCGTTCGAGGAGGCCAGGAGCAGTACTTC. As protein: CASSVRGGQEQYF. Looking up the rest from reference TRBV7-2 and TRBJ2-7 gives the full variable domain: GAGVSQSPSNKVTEKGKDVELRCDPISGHTALYWYRQSLGQGLEFLIYFQGNSAPDKSGLPSDRFSAERTGGSVSTLTIQRTQQEDSAVYLCASSVRGGQEQYFGPGTRLTVT.